The clone carrying this T cell receptor (beta chain) was detected ten times or more. As yet, its antigen is unknown. The data belong to a study of T-cell reconstitution after alpha-beta-depleted transplantation in children. Overall study findings and caveats: Newly produced T cells mostly provided counts and TCRbeta diversity after one year, as hyperexpanded clones declined.

The library targeted TCRbeta and was prepared with unique molecular identifiers. TCRdb processed the PCR reads anew with MiXCR; each CDR3 protein has one entry. The sample comprises approximately 650,000 distinct CDR3 sequences, around 13% of which are singletons, and 0.79% rests with the top ten. The CDR3 is made up of 16 amino acids. Trimming removed 1 base from V and 4 bases from J; junction bases left unmatched: 7. CDR1 LNHNV and CDR2 YYDKDF come from the germline V gene (reference sequence). The TCR sequence derives from a girl aged 2 to 10 with congenital amegakaryocytic thrombocytopenia, due to receive a stem cell transplant. The starting material was PBMCs, obtained before TCRalphabeta/CD19-depleted stem cell transplant. The V and J genes are TRBV15 and TRBJ2-1; 7 bases match TRBD1. CDR3 in DNA: TGTGCCACCAGCAGAGGCAAGGGGGCGCGGTACAATGAGCAGTTCTTC. Protein sequence: CATSRGKGARYNEQFF.